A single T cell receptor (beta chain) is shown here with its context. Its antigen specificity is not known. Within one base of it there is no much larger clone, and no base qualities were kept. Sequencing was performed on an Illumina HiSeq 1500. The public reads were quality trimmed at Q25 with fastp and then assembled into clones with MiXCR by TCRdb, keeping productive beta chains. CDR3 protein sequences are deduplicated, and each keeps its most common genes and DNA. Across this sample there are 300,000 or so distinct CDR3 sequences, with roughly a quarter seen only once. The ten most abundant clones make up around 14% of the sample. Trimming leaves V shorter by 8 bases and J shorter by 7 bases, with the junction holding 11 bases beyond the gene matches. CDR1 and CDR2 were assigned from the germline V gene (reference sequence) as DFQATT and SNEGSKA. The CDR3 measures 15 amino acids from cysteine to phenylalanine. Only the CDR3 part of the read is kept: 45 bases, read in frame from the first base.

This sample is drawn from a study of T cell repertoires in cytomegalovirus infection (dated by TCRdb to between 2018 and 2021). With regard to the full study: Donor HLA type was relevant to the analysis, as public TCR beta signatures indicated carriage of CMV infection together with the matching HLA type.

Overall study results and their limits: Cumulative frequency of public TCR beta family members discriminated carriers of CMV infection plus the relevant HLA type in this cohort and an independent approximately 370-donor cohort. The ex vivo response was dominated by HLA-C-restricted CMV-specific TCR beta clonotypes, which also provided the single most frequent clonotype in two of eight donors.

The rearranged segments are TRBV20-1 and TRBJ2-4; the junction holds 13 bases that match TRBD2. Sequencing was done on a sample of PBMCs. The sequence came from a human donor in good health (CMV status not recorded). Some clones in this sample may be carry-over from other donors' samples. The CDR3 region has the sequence CSTGTSGTRGNIQYF. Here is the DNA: TGCAGTACAGGGACTAGCGGGACGCGGGGGAACATTCAGTACTTC.